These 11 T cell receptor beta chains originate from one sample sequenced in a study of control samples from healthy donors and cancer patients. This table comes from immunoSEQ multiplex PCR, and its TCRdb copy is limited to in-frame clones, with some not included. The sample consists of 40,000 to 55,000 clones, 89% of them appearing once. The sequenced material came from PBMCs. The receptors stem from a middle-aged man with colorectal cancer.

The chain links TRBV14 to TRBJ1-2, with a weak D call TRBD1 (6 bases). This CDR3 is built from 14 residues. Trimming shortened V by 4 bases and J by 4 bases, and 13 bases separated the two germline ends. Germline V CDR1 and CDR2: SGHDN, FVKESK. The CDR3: CASSPRDTVYGYTF. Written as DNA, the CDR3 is TGTGCCAGCAGCCCCCGGGACACCGTCTATGGCTACACCTTC.

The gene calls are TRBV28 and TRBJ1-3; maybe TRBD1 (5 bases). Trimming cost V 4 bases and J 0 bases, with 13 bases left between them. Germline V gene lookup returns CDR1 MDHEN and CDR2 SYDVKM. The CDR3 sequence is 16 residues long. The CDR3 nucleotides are TGTGCCAGCAGTTACGGGACTTCATTCTCTGGAAACACCATATATTTT. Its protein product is CASSYGTSFSGNTIYF.

In nucleotides, the CDR3 is TGTGCCAGCAGTTACATTTGGGGAACCGGGGAGCTGTTTTTT. Its translation is CASSYIWGTGELFF. The chain is built from TRBV6-5 and TRBJ2-2, with unresolved D. CDR1 is MNHEY and CDR2 is SVGAGI in the germline V gene. CDR3 length: 14 residues. Trimming removed 2 bases at V and 5 bases at J, with 9 bases between.

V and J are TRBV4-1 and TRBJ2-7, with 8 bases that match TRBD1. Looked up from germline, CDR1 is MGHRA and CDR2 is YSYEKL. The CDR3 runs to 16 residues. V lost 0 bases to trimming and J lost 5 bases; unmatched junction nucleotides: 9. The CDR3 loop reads CASSQDPRAGGDEQYF. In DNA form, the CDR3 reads TGCGCCAGCAGCCAAGATCCCCGGGCAGGGGGCGACGAGCAGTACTTC.

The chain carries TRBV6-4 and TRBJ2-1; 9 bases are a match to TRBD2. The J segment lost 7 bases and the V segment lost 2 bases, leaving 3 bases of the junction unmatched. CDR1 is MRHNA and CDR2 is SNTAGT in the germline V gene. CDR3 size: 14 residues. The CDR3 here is CASSDKAGGNEQFF. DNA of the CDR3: TGTGCCAGCAGTGACAAAGCGGGAGGAAATGAGCAGTTCTTC.

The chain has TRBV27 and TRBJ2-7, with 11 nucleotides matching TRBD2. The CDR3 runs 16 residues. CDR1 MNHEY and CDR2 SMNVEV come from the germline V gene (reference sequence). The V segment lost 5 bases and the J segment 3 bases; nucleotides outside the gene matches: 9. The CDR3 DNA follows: TGTGCCAGCAGTCCCGAGACTAGCGGGACTCTCTACGAGCAGTACTTC. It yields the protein CASSPETSGTLYEQYF.

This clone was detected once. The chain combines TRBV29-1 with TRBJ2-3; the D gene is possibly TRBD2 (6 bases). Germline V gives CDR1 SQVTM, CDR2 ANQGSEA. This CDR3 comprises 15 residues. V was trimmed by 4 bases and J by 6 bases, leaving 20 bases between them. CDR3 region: CSVAPIADGWDTQYF. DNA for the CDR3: TGCAGCGTTGCCCCCATAGCGGATGGATGGGATACGCAGTATTTT.

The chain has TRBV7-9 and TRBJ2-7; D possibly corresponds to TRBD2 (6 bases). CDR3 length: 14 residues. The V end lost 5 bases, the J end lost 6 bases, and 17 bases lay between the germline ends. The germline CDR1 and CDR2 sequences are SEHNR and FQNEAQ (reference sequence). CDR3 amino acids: CASSDRVEGPEQYF. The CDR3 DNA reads TGTGCCAGCAGCGACCGAGTGGAGGGGCCCGAGCAGTACTTC.

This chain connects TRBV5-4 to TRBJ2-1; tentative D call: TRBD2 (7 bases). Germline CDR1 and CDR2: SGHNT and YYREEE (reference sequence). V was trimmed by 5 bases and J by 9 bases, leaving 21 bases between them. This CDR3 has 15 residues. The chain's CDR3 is CASRGGAGAESEQFF. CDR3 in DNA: TGTGCCAGCAGGGGGGGGGCGGGAGCCGAGAGTGAGCAGTTCTTC.

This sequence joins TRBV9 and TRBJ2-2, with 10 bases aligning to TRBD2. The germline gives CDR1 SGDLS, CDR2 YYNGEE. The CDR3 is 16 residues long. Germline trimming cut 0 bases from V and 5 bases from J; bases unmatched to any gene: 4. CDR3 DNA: TGTGCCAGCAGCGTAGAAGGTAGCGGGAGGACCGGGGAGCTGTTTTTT. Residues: CASSVEGSGRTGELFF.

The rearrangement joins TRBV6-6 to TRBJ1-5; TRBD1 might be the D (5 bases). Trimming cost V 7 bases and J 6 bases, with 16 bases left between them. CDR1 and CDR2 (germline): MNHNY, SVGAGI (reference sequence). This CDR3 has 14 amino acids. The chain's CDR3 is CASTTRGTSQPQHF. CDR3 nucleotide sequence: TGTGCCAGCACTACGCGGGGGACGTCTCAGCCCCAGCATTTT.